What follows are 21 T cell receptor beta chains derived from one specimen sequenced in a study of T cell responses to AZD1222 COVID-19 vaccine. Sequencing was performed with immunoSEQ multiplex PCR; in TCRdb, only in-frame clones are kept and a portion is missing. The sample includes approximately 140,000 clones, 94% seen only once; the top ten take over 0.95%. The specimen was peripheral blood, collected on day 0 of AZD1222 vaccination. These receptors originate from an adult in good health.

This chain joins TRBV7-2 and TRBJ2-1, with TRBD2 matching over 8 bases. Looked up from germline, CDR1 is SGHTA and CDR2 is FQGNSA. This CDR3 is built from 18 residues. V was pared by 1 base and J by 7 bases, with 15 bases of the junction left unmatched. The CDR3 spells CASSLGGGRRPPRNEQFF. CDR3 in DNA: TGTGCCAGCAGCTTAGGGGGCGGGAGGCGCCCGCCCCGGAATGAGCAGTTCTTC. The full variable domain, with the rest looked up from reference TRBV7-2 and TRBJ2-1, is GAGVSQSPSNKVTEKGKDVELRCDPISGHTALYWYRQSLGQGLEFLIYFQGNSAPDKSGLPSDRFSAERTGGSVSTLTIQRTQQEDSAVYLCASSLGGGRRPPRNEQFFGPGTRLTVL.

The J gene is TRBJ2-3, the V gene TRBV7-8; 13 bases line up with TRBD2. The CDR3 contains 16 residues. The germline gives CDR1 SGHVS, CDR2 FQNEAQ. V lost 4 bases and J lost 2; bases outside the gene matches: 3. CDR3 region: CASSSGLAGVTDTQYF. CDR3 bases: TGTGCCAGCAGCTCCGGACTAGCGGGAGTCACAGATACGCAGTATTTT.

The chain couples TRBV9 to TRBJ2-1, with 9 bases identical to TRBD2. Trimming at V came to 0 bases and at J to 5 bases, leaving 12 bases not matched to a gene. CDR1 and CDR2 from the germline V gene are SGDLS and YYNGEE. The CDR3 contains 18 residues. The CDR3 region is CASSVGRGREGTNNEQFF. CDR3 bases: TGTGCCAGCAGCGTAGGGCGCGGGCGGGAGGGGACCAACAATGAGCAGTTCTTC.

This chain uses TRBV6-5 with TRBJ1-5; 7 nucleotides agree with TRBD1. The CDR3 extends over 13 amino acids. V lost 5 bases to trimming and J lost 5 bases; unmatched junction nucleotides: 3. The germline V gene has CDR1 MNHEY and CDR2 SVGAGI. The CDR3 region is CASSRQGDQPQHF. CDR3 in DNA: TGTGCCAGCAGTCGACAGGGTGATCAGCCCCAGCATTTT.

The chain combines TRBV27 with TRBJ1-5; D unclear. Germline V gene data show CDR1 as MNHEY and CDR2 as SMNVEV (reference sequence). CDR3 length equals 12 residues. Trimming stripped 3 bases from V and 7 bases from J, with 7 bases between. The CDR3 sequence is CASSFLGQPQHF. For the CDR3, the DNA is TGTGCCAGCAGTTTTCTAGGGCAGCCCCAGCATTTT.

This rearrangement joins TRBV6-2 or TRBV6-3 to TRBJ2-7; D possibly corresponds to TRBD1 (5 bases). V lost 2 bases and J 1 base, leaving 12 bases between the germline ends. The germline CDR1 and CDR2 sequences are MNHEY and SVGEGT. The CDR3 has 15 amino acids. CDR3 bases: TGTGCCAGCAGTTACAGGGATGGGGCTTCCTACGAGCAGTACGTC. Protein product: CASSYRDGASYEQYV.

The chain carries TRBV3-1 (or the pseudogene TRBV3-2) and TRBJ1-2; unclear D gene. Germline CDR1 is LGHDT and CDR2 is YNNKEL (reference sequence). There are 15 residues in the CDR3. V dropped 2 bases and J dropped 4 bases, with 14 bases sitting between them. This CDR3 reads CASSQSGRSSYGYTF. The CDR3 coding sequence is TGTGCCAGCAGCCAATCTGGCAGGAGCAGCTATGGCTACACCTTC.

The chain joins TRBV23-1 to TRBJ1-3; D might be TRBD1 (5 bases). TRBV23-1 is reported as an ORF; its role is uncertain. V dropped 4 bases and J dropped 0 bases, with 7 bases sitting between them. The CDR3 consists of 14 residues. This chain's CDR3 is CASSRGSSGNTIYF. The CDR3 DNA reads TGCGCCAGCAGTCGGGGCAGCTCTGGAAACACCATATATTTT.

V usage is TRBV19 and J usage is TRBJ2-5; D perhaps matches TRBD2 (5 bases). V was pared by 3 bases and J by 1 base, with 9 bases between. The CDR3 covers 14 residues. CDR1 is LNHDA and CDR2 is SQIVND in the germline V gene (reference sequence). This CDR3 is CASSISSGQETQYF. DNA of the CDR3: TGTGCCAGTAGTATCTCGAGCGGCCAAGAGACCCAGTACTTC.

V usage is TRBV5-1 and J usage is TRBJ1-2; D perhaps matches TRBD1 (5 bases). V was pared by 2 bases and J by 8 bases, with 19 bases between. This CDR3 spans 15 amino acids. Germline V gives CDR1 SGHRS, CDR2 YFSETQ. In DNA form, the CDR3 reads TGCGCCAGCAGCTTCTTGGCAGGGACCTCTCAGGGCTACACCTTC. Translation gives CASSFLAGTSQGYTF.

The chain uses TRBV20-1 and TRBJ2-1; 7 bases line up with TRBD2. Germline V gives CDR1 DFQATT, CDR2 SNEGSKA (reference sequence). The CDR3 extends over 16 amino acids. J gave up 1 base and V 3 bases, and 9 bases lay outside the gene matches. The chain's CDR3 is CSASALGGTSYNEQFF. The CDR3, as DNA: TGCAGTGCTAGTGCGTTGGGGGGGACGTCCTACAATGAGCAGTTCTTC.

This clone is a singleton in its sample. The chain is built from TRBV7-2 and TRBJ2-3; D is unclear. The V gene's germline CDR1 is SGHTA and CDR2 FQGNSA. The CDR3 is made up of 12 amino acids. The germline V and J ends were trimmed by 3 bases and 6 bases, with 7 bases remaining between them. CDR3 bases: TGTGCCAGCAGCTTGAGGCGGGATACGCAGTATTTT. Its protein is CASSLRRDTQYF.

The chain couples TRBV6-1 to TRBJ2-7; D is unclear. Trimming shortened V by 2 bases and J by 4 bases, and 6 bases separated the two germline ends. The CDR3 runs 12 residues. Germline V gene data show CDR1 as MNHNS and CDR2 as SASEGT. The CDR3 nucleotides are TGTGCCAGCAGTGAACCCGGTTACGAGCAGTACGTC. This gives the protein CASSEPGYEQYV.

J is TRBJ1-3 and V is TRBV7-9; D is unresolved. The V end lost 4 bases, the J end lost 0 bases, and 10 bases lay between the germline ends. Germline CDR1 and CDR2: SEHNR and FQNEAQ (reference sequence). This CDR3 region has 15 residues. CDR3 DNA sequence: TGTGCCAGCAGCTACGGACGGGGCTCTGGAAACACCATATATTTT. Amino acids: CASSYGRGSGNTIYF.

The chain combines TRBV12-5 with TRBJ2-3; TRBD2 aligns across 15 bases. The CDR3 is made up of 17 amino acids. Germline CDR1 is LGHNT and CDR2 is FRNRAP. The J segment lost 2 bases and the V segment lost 5 bases, leaving 5 bases of the junction unmatched. The CDR3 is CASGLGLAGGVTDTQYF. The CDR3 DNA is TGTGCTAGTGGTCTCGGACTAGCGGGAGGGGTCACAGATACGCAGTATTTT.

The chain links TRBV28 to TRBJ2-5, with D perhaps being TRBD1 or TRBD2 (6 bases each). The CDR3 totals 14 residues. Germline values: CDR1 MDHEN, CDR2 SYDVKM. Deletions cut 3 bases from V and 2 bases from J, with 10 bases between. CDR3 in DNA: TGTGCCAGCAGTTTGGCGGGACAACAAGAGACCCAGTACTTC. It encodes CASSLAGQQETQYF.

The rearrangement links TRBV6-2 or TRBV6-3 to TRBJ2-2; 10 bases align to TRBD2. There are 15 residues in the CDR3. The V segment lost 5 bases and the J segment 0 bases; nucleotides outside the gene matches: 0. CDR1 is MNHEY and CDR2 is SVGEGT in the germline V gene. CDR3: CASSSGGANTGELFF. CDR3 in DNA: TGTGCCAGCAGTAGCGGGGGGGCGAACACCGGGGAGCTGTTTTTT.

This rearrangement joins TRBV19 to TRBJ2-2, with D unclear. Trimming pared 5 bases from V and 5 bases from J, leaving 9 bases between. The length of the CDR3 is 13 residues. Germline-derived CDR1 and CDR2 are LNHDA and SQIVND (reference sequence). The CDR3 nucleotides read TGTGCCAGTAGTCCGACCACTACCGGGGAGCTGTTTTTT. It translates to CASSPTTTGELFF. The full variable domain, its missing parts supplied by reference TRBV19 and TRBJ2-2, is DGGITQSPKYLFRKEGQNVTLSCEQNLNHDAMYWYRQDPGQGLRLIYYSQIVNDFQKGDIAEGYSVSREKKESFPLTVTSAQKNPTAFYLCASSPTTTGELFFGEGSRLTVL.

The rearrangement uses TRBV2 and TRBJ1-2; a weak D match, TRBD1 (6 bases). The CDR3 sequence is 16 residues long. Germline V gene data show CDR1 as SNHLY and CDR2 as FYNNEI. The V end lost 5 bases, the J end lost 7 bases, and 23 bases lay between the germline ends. CDR3 in amino acids: CASSLLGQSELSGYTF. In nucleotides, the CDR3 is TGTGCCAGCAGTCTACTCGGACAGTCTGAATTAAGTGGCTACACCTTC.

CDR3 in DNA: TGTGCCAGCAGCTTAGGGGAGACCGCCTCCCAAGAGACCCAGTACTTC. This codes for CASSLGETASQETQYF. The chain employs TRBV7-8 and TRBJ2-5; TRBD2 is a possible D gene (5 bases). This CDR3 is 16 amino acids long. Trimming cost V 1 base and J 1 base, with 13 bases left between them. Germline values: CDR1 SGHVS, CDR2 FQNEAQ.

The chain combines TRBV28 with TRBJ1-2; D not resolved. The length of the CDR3 is 11 residues. Germline loops: CDR1 MDHEN, CDR2 SYDVKM. The germline V and J ends were trimmed by 6 bases and 5 bases, with 7 bases remaining between them. The CDR3 region has the DNA TGTGCCAGCAGCTCCCTGTATGGCTACACCTTC. Amino acids: CASSSLYGYTF.